The sequence of this T cell receptor (beta chain) was determined in a study of cytomegalovirus exposure and HLA in healthy donors. The study ran its PCR with 60 Vbeta and 13 Jbeta primers. The table came from immunoSEQ multiplex PCR; TCRdb's copy has only in-frame clones and leaves some out. The profile covers approximately 170,000 clones, with over 75% appearing a single time and 2% to 2.5% taken by the ten largest. The CDR3 has 15 amino acids. Germline V lookup: CDR1 SGHRS, CDR2 YFSETQ. V was pared by 0 bases and J by 0 bases, with 7 bases between. This clone has only one observation. The receptor was isolated from a male donor in good health and CMV-seronegative. The sample comprised PBMCs. The chain recombines TRBV5-1 with TRBJ2-1; D may be TRBD2 (5 bases). In nucleotides, the CDR3 is TGCGCCAGCAGCTTGGGAGGGAGCTCCTACAATGAGCAGTTCTTC. Translation gives CASSLGGSSYNEQFF.